Sequencing of this T cell receptor beta chain was carried out in a study of blood T cell repertoires in COVID-19. The overall study: Researchers got acute and convalescent COVID-19 samples from the United States, Italy and Spain. PBMCs, B-cell-depleted T cells, or T cells were the source of the cDNA or gDNA that made up the material.

Across under 25 US areas, participants ranged in age from about 18 to 89 years. Recovered status applied to Cohort 3 donors who had two consecutive negative PCRs. It also applied to those with clearance or with symptom resolution. The CDR3 has 13 residues. CDR1 and CDR2 (germline): MDHEN, SYDVKM. Trimming removed 7 bases at V and 2 bases at J, with 9 bases between. Libraries were prepared by immunoSEQ multiplex PCR; TCRdb keeps only in-frame clonotypes and omits some of them. The sample lists a few hundred thousand clones; 80% to 90% were seen once. The specimen sequenced was PBMCs or T cells enriched from blood (not recorded which). This TCR derives from a man in his thirties or forties who had recovered from COVID-19. The chain links TRBV28 to TRBJ1-3, with no clear D. CDR3 protein: CASNIPTGNTIYF. CDR3 nucleotides: TGTGCCAGCAACATACCAACTGGAAACACCATATATTTT.